Presented here are 6 T cell receptor beta chains from one specimen sequenced in a study of T cell repertoires in cytomegalovirus infection. TCRdb reanalysed the reads using MiXCR and keeps one entry per CDR3 protein. The data contain approximately 730,000 distinct CDR3 sequences, 25% to 30% of them seen just once; the ten biggest clones take up less than 15%. Their antigen targets remain unknown. Sequenced here: cultured CD8+ T cells from PBMCs, sampled from culture after CMV antigen stimulation. The receptors derive from a human donor in good health (CMV status not recorded). Some clones in this sample may be carry-over from other donors' samples.

This clonotype was counted many times. The rearrangement links TRBV12-3 or TRBV12-4 to TRBJ2-1; D uncertain. This CDR3 comprises 13 residues. V gave up 7 bases and J gave up 5 bases, with 12 bases separating them. The CDR3 DNA reads as TGTGCCAGCATCCGGACGGAAAACAATGAGCAGTTCTTC. Translating it yields CASIRTENNEQFF.

V gene TRBV7-9 combines with J gene TRBJ1-2; 7 bases are a match to TRBD1. The CDR3 has 15 amino acids. J gave up 3 bases and V 2 bases, and 6 bases lay outside the gene matches. CDR1 and CDR2 from the germline V gene are SEHNR and FQNEAQ (reference sequence). CDR3 amino acids: CASSLLGGEDYGYTF. CDR3 DNA: TGTGCCAGCAGCTTATTAGGGGGCGAGGACTATGGCTACACCTTC.

There are a few counts of this clonotype. The chain carries TRBV5-1 and TRBJ2-2, with a tentative D call TRBD2 (5 bases). CDR1 and CDR2 from the germline V gene are SGHRS and YFSETQ. The V end was cut by 7 bases, the J end by 7 bases, with 11 bases between. The CDR3 is 12 residues long. The CDR3 protein is CASGLRFGELFF. CDR3 bases: TGCGCCAGCGGACTCAGGTTCGGGGAGCTGTTTTTT.

The chain couples TRBV29-1 to TRBJ1-2; TRBD1 agrees at 9 bases. The germline gives CDR1 SQVTM, CDR2 ANQGSEA. V shed 6 bases and J 5 bases; nucleotides not matched to a gene: 4. This CDR3 is 12 amino acids long. CDR3 coding DNA: TGCAGCGTAGAACAGGGGGCTTATGGCTACACCTTC. Translated, it gives CSVEQGAYGYTF.

Concerning this clonotype: This may come from a read error, since a much larger clone is one base off. The V and J genes are TRBV7-4 and TRBJ2-7; TRBD1 matches at 9 bases. Germline assignment: CDR1 SGHVT and CDR2 SQSDAQ. The CDR3 length is 14 residues. CDR3 region: CASSSTGGGYVQYF. In DNA, the CDR3 is TGTGCCAGCAGCTCGACAGGGGGAGGGTACGTGCAGTACTTC.

The chain recombines TRBV6-1 with TRBJ1-1; D unresolved. Trimming stripped 8 bases from V and 10 bases from J, with 14 bases between. The germline CDR1 and CDR2 sequences are MNHNS and SASEGT. CDR3 size: 11 residues. CDR3 sequence reads: CASCRAYVAFF. The CDR3 DNA reads TGTGCCAGCTGTAGAGCATACGTAGCTTTCTTT.